Listed below are T cell receptor beta chains from one sample, sequenced in a study of response to subunit inactivated influenza vaccine. TCRdb itself ran the RT-PCR reads through MiXCR, one entry per CDR3 protein. The sample records 550,000 to 800,000 distinct CDR3 sequences, 15% to 19% being singletons. The material sequenced was PBMCs from blood, taken 11 to 12 days after vaccination. Every receptor here comes from a man in his fifties who received an inactivated influenza vaccine. CDR3s include the opening cysteine and the closing phenylalanine or tryptophan. The order of the fields is J gene, D gene, clone size, CDR3 length, V gene, CDR3 DNA, CDR3 protein. The D gene is left open where the match is weak. Rows give clone size only sometimes, using once, few, many, or a class for an expanded clone.

TRBJ1-4 . few 13 TRBV11-1 TGTGCCAGCCAAGGCGGAAGTCGTGAAAAACTGTTTTTT CASQGGSREKLFF
TRBJ1-6 . . 14 TRBV20-1 TGCAGTGCTAGAGCTACAGGGTGGAATTCACCCCTCCACTTT CSARATGWNSPLHF
TRBJ2-5 . . 14 TRBV7-6 TGTGCCAGCAGCTTAGGACAGGTGGTGGAGACCCAGTACTTC CASSLGQVVETQYF
TRBJ2-1 TRBD2 . 15 TRBV5-1 TGCGCCAGCAGCTTCACTGGCGGGAGGGCCAATGAGCAGTTCTTC CASSFTGGRANEQFF
TRBJ2-3 . many 14 TRBV29-1 TGCAGCGTTGATAGTGTAATCGGCACAGATACGCAGTATTTT CSVDSVIGTDTQYF
TRBJ1-1 TRBD1 . 15 TRBV12-3/TRBV12-4 TGTGCCAGCAGTTTAGACAGGGGTGTGGGGACTGAAGCTTTCTTT CASSLDRGVGTEAFF
TRBJ2-5 TRBD1 few 13 TRBV20-1 TGCAGCGCCCTAGGGACAGTTCAAGAGACCCAGTACTTC CSALGTVQETQYF
TRBJ2-1 . . 16 TRBV12-3/TRBV12-4 TGTGCCAGCAGTTTGAGAGGGTCGGGCAGGGCAAATGAGCAGTTCTTC CASSLRGSGRANEQFF
TRBJ2-2 . many 14 TRBV6-4 TGTGCCAGCAGTGAAGAGGGTGACACCGGGGAGCTGTTTTTT CASSEEGDTGELFF
TRBJ2-7 TRBD1 few 16 TRBV4-3 TGCGCCAGCAGCCAAGAGTTGGCAGGGGGCCGCTACGAGCAGTACTTC CASSQELAGGRYEQYF
TRBJ1-4 . many 13 TRBV7-2 TGTGCCAGCAGAAGCCGGGACAATGAAAAACTGTTTTTT CASRSRDNEKLFF
TRBJ1-5 . many 13 TRBV20-1 TGCAGTGCTAGGGGCAGGGGATTTCTGCCCCAGCATTTT CSARGRGFLPQHF
TRBJ2-5 . few 18 TRBV6-5 TGTGCCAGCAGTTACTCCCCCCCCGGGGGGCGTCCCCAAGAGACCCAGTACTTC CASSYSPPGGRPQETQYF
TRBJ2-3 TRBD2 many 16 TRBV27 TGTGCCAGCAGTTTATCGACTAGCGGGAGTTTAGATACGCAGTATTTT CASSLSTSGSLDTQYF
TRBJ2-1 . . 15 TRBV4-2 TGTGCCAGCAGCCAAGACCCCCGAAGCGAGGATGAGCAGTTCTTC CASSQDPRSEDEQFF
TRBJ2-1 . . 15 TRBV7-6 TGTGCCAGCAGCCGGCGGGCGGCCCCCGACAATGAGCAGTTCTTC CASSRRAAPDNEQFF
TRBJ2-7 TRBD2 . 15 TRBV7-2 TGTGCCAGCAGCTTAGGTTGGACTAGCGGGGGAGAGCAGTACTTC CASSLGWTSGGEQYF
TRBJ2-3 TRBD1 few 15 TRBV6-1 TGTGCCGCCAAGGGCAGGGACAGGCCCACAGATACGCAGTATTTT CAAKGRDRPTDTQYF
TRBJ1-4 . few 19 TRBV28 TGTGCCAGCAGCCCTCTCTCTACGTCTTGGACGGAACAAAATGAAAAACTGTTTTTT CASSPLSTSWTEQNEKLFF
TRBJ1-2 . . 15 TRBV9 TGTGCCAGCAGCGTACAGGGTGGGGAAAACTATGGCTACACCTTC CASSVQGGENYGYTF
TRBJ2-6 . . 15 TRBV6-1 TGTGCCAGCAGTGCCACAGGGACTGGGGCCAACGTCCTGACTTTC CASSATGTGANVLTF
TRBJ2-7 . . 12 TRBV10-3 TGTGCCATCAGCAGGGATCTCTCCGAGCAGTACTTC CAISRDLSEQYF
TRBJ2-6 . . 14 TRBV6-1 TGTGCCAGCAGCGCCAGAACGGGGGCCAACGTCCTGACTTTC CASSARTGANVLTF
TRBJ2-5 . . 13 TRBV7-2 TGTGCCAGCATGACAGAGGGCGCAGAGACCCAGTACTTC CASMTEGAETQYF
TRBJ2-7 . few 13 TRBV20-1 TGCAGTGCTCCCTCAACAGCCTCCTACGAGCAGTACTTC CSAPSTASYEQYF
TRBJ2-1 TRBD1 . 15 TRBV18 TGTGCCAGCTCACCCCGGACAGGCGCTTGGAATGAGCAGTTCTTC CASSPRTGAWNEQFF
TRBJ2-1 TRBD1 few 15 TRBV3-1 TGTGCCAGCAGCCAAGGGACAGGGGTGTACAATGAGCAGTTCTTC CASSQGTGVYNEQFF
TRBJ2-7 TRBD1 few 18 TRBV5-1 TGCGCCAGCAGCTTAGGGTGGACGACAGGGGACGATATCGACGAGCAGTACTTC CASSLGWTTGDDIDEQYF
TRBJ2-1 TRBD1 many 15 TRBV11-2 TGTGCCAGCAGTTTAAACAGGGGCTCCTACAATGAGCAGTTCTTC CASSLNRGSYNEQFF
TRBJ1-5 . . 14 TRBV19 TGTGCCAGTAGTATGGCCGGGGGAAATCAGCCCCAGCATTTT CASSMAGGNQPQHF
TRBJ2-7 TRBD1 . 16 TRBV5-1 TGCGCCAGCAGCTTGGCCTCAGGGGGACCGTCCTACGAGCAGTACTTC CASSLASGGPSYEQYF
TRBJ1-2 . . 15 TRBV4-2 TGTGCCAGCAGCCTTTTCAGGGAGTCTAACTATGGCTACACCTTC CASSLFRESNYGYTF
TRBJ1-1 . few 10 TRBV7-2 TGTGCCAGCAGCTTAGTTACAGTATACTTT CASSLVTVYF
TRBJ2-5 . . 15 TRBV23-1 TGCGCCAGCAGTTCTCGACCCGAGGTCCAAGAGACCCAGTACTTC CASSSRPEVQETQYF
TRBJ1-4 TRBD1 few 15 TRBV12-3/TRBV12-4 TGTGCCAGCAGTTTCTACAGGGGAGATAATGAAAAACTGTTTTTT CASSFYRGDNEKLFF
TRBJ1-2 . . 15 TRBV12-3/TRBV12-4 TGTGCCAGCAGCCCGGACAGCCCGTTGGCCTATGGCTACACCTTC CASSPDSPLAYGYTF
TRBJ2-1 . few 16 TRBV5-5 TGTGCCAGCAGCTTGGAGACTGGGGGTCTCTACAATGAGCAGTTCTTC CASSLETGGLYNEQFF
TRBJ1-1 . few 11 TRBV20-1 TGCAGTGCCAAAGACCCCGTGAAGGCTTTCTTT CSAKDPVKAFF
TRBJ2-1 TRBD1 . 14 TRBV12-3/TRBV12-4 TGTGCCAGCAGCCCCGGGACAGGTATTGGTGAGCAGTTCTTC CASSPGTGIGEQFF
TRBJ2-1 TRBD2 . 20 TRBV9 TGTGCCAGCAGCGCATCCTCCGGAGCTAGCGGGCCCCTCGCCTACAATGAGCAGTTCTTC CASSASSGASGPLAYNEQFF
TRBJ1-2 . few 13 TRBV7-2 TGTGCCAGCAGCCCCGGTAGGGTGGGTGGCTACACCTTC CASSPGRVGGYTF
TRBJ1-5 TRBD1 . 13 TRBV6-2/TRBV6-3 TGTGCCAGCGGGGGACAGGGGTATCAGCCCCAGCATTTT CASGGQGYQPQHF
TRBJ2-7 . . 14 TRBV19 TGTGCCAGTAGTATTGATAGCGGATTCTACGAGCAGTACTTC CASSIDSGFYEQYF
TRBJ1-1 TRBD1 . 14 TRBV11-1 TGTGCCAGCAGCGATGGATCCGGGACAGTTGAAGCTTTCTTT CASSDGSGTVEAFF
TRBJ2-5 . . 11 TRBV7-2 TGTGCCAGCAGCCCACATGAGACCCAGTACTTC CASSPHETQYF
TRBJ2-3 . few 14 TRBV6-5 TGTGCCAGCAGCTACAGGGCTAGCACAGATACGCAGTATTTT CASSYRASTDTQYF
TRBJ1-1 TRBD1 . 13 TRBV5-1 TGCGCCAGCAGCTCCGGGACAGGGGTAGAAGCTTTCTTT CASSSGTGVEAFF
TRBJ2-7 TRBD1 . 18 TRBV3-1 TGTGCCAGCAGCCAGGACCAGTCCGGGACAGGGGTATCCTACGAGCAGTACTTC CASSQDQSGTGVSYEQYF
TRBJ2-1 TRBD1 many 15 TRBV4-3 TGCGCCAGCAGCCAAGAAGCGGACAGGTACAATGAGCAGTTCTTC CASSQEADRYNEQFF
TRBJ2-7 . few 15 TRBV5-6 TGTGCCAGCAGCTTGGTTCGCGTATTATCCTACGAGCAGTACTTC CASSLVRVLSYEQYF
TRBJ2-2 . few 17 TRBV4-2 TGTGCCAGCAGCCTGTACCTGAGCGGGCTGAACACCGGGGAGCTGTTTTTT CASSLYLSGLNTGELFF
TRBJ2-1 TRBD1 few 14 TRBV6-2/TRBV6-3 TGTGCCAGCAGACGACAGGGGGTGTACAATGAGCAGTTCTTC CASRRQGVYNEQFF
TRBJ2-7 . many 11 TRBV10-3 TGTGCCATCAGTGAGGGTTACGAGCAGTACTTC CAISEGYEQYF
TRBJ2-2 . . 14 TRBV29-1 TGCAGCGTTGTTGGCGAAACGAGCACCGGGGAGCTGTTTTTT CSVVGETSTGELFF